The 11 T cell receptor beta chains presented below share a single source sample, sequenced in a study of identical twins. Using its own MiXCR run on the 5' RACE reads, TCRdb lists one record per CDR3 protein. The table records more than 650,000 distinct CDR3 sequences, around 6.1% of them present only once. Input material: naive T cells sorted from blood. The receptors originated from a man younger than 35 in good health.

The chain uses TRBV15 and TRBJ2-5, with a tentative D call TRBD2 (5 bases). This CDR3 has 13 amino acids. Germline loops: CDR1 LNHNV, CDR2 YYDKDF (reference sequence). V was pared by 6 bases and J by 7 bases, with 15 bases between. CDR3 region: CATREPAVVTQYF. For the CDR3, the DNA is TGTGCCACCAGGGAGCCAGCGGTGGTGACCCAGTACTTC.

This chain links TRBV11-2 with TRBJ2-4; a possible D gene is TRBD1 (6 bases). Trimming removed 1 base from V and 6 bases from J, with 10 bases in between. The CDR3 is 14 residues long. The germline gives CDR1 SGHAT, CDR2 FQNNGV. The CDR3 DNA is TGTGCCAGCAGCTTAGTGGGGGCTAGAAACATTCAGTACTTC. Protein sequence: CASSLVGARNIQYF.

This clonotype came up many times. This sequence joins TRBV20-1 and TRBJ2-1, with D perhaps matching TRBD1 or TRBD2 (5 bases each). CDR1 is DFQATT and CDR2 is SNEGSKA in the germline V gene (reference sequence). V dropped 6 bases and J dropped 5 bases, with 23 bases sitting between them. The CDR3 loop spans 16 amino acids. The CDR3 is CSAGVYYGGENNEQFF. The CDR3, as DNA: TGCAGTGCAGGGGTTTATTATGGGGGAGAGAACAATGAGCAGTTCTTC.

This clonotype was recorded many times. The rearrangement uses TRBV12-3 or TRBV12-4 and TRBJ2-1; 7 bases align to TRBD2. The CDR3 runs 15 residues. With V trimmed by 6 bases and J by 2 bases, 7 bases remained unmatched. The CDR3: CASRSGTPPYNEQFF. The CDR3 nucleotides are TGTGCCAGCAGGAGCGGGACTCCGCCCTACAATGAGCAGTTCTTC.

The chain joins TRBV4-3 to TRBJ1-4, with D maybe TRBD1 (6 bases). The CDR3 consists of 16 residues. Trimming pared 1 base from V and 6 bases from J, leaving 15 bases between. Germline loops: CDR1 LGHNA, CDR2 YSLEER. The CDR3 DNA is TGCGCCAGCAGCCAAGTTTCAGGGAGGGGGGATGAAAAACTGTTTTTT. It yields the protein CASSQVSGRGDEKLFF.

There are many counts of this clonotype. The V gene is TRBV18, the J gene TRBJ1-3; TRBD1 matches at 7 bases. Trimming cost V 2 bases and J 2 bases; bases outside gene matches: 3. CDR1 is KGHSH and CDR2 is LQKENI in the germline V gene. The CDR3 spans 15 residues. As DNA, the CDR3 is TGTGCCAGCTCACCAGGGGACAGACCTGGAAACACCATATATTTT. Residues: CASSPGDRPGNTIYF.

This clonotype occurred many times. This chain uses TRBV12-3 or TRBV12-4 with TRBJ1-5; D unclear. Trimming stripped 3 bases from V and 6 bases from J, with 12 bases between. The CDR3 loop spans 14 amino acids. The CDR3 spells CASSFFDGSQPQHF. The DNA of the CDR3 is TGTGCCAGCAGTTTTTTCGATGGAAGTCAGCCCCAGCATTTT.

This clonotype was seen a few times. The rearrangement joins TRBV15 to TRBJ2-1, with 8 bases that match TRBD2. With 0 bases clipped from V and 5 bases from J, the junction kept 6 bases outside the gene matches. The CDR3 covers 16 residues. The germline V gene has CDR1 LNHNV and CDR2 YYDKDF (reference sequence). CDR3 DNA: TGTGCCACCAGCAGAGATCCCGGGAGGGCCGACAATGAGCAGTTCTTC. Its translation is CATSRDPGRADNEQFF.

This clonotype came up a few times. The chain has TRBV11-2 and TRBJ2-3; possibly TRBD1 or TRBD2 for D (6 bases each). V shed 6 bases and J shed 5 bases, with 18 bases lying between them. Germline CDR1 SGHAT, CDR2 FQNNGV. The CDR3 consists of 15 residues. The CDR3: CASSKTGGSGDTQYF. The CDR3 region has the DNA TGTGCCAGCAGTAAGACAGGAGGGAGCGGAGATACGCAGTATTTT. The full variable domain, rest sourced from reference TRBV11-2 and TRBJ2-3, is EAGVAQSPRYKIIEKRQSVAFWCNPISGHATLYWYQQILGQGPKLLIQFQNNGVVDDSQLPKDRFSAERLKGVDSTLKIQPAKLEDSAVYLCASSKTGGSGDTQYFGPGTRLTVL.

This clonotype has a count of ten or more. The chain combines TRBV27 with TRBJ1-6, with D tentatively TRBD1 (6 bases). Trimming pared 4 bases from V and 4 bases from J, leaving 17 bases between. The CDR3 is made up of 17 amino acids. Germline loops: CDR1 MNHEY, CDR2 SMNVEV (reference sequence). The DNA for the CDR3 is TGTGCCAGCAGTTCAGGAACAGGGCCGCGGTATAATTCACCCCTCCACTTT. As protein: CASSSGTGPRYNSPLHF.

In this sample, this clonotype turned up a few times. The rearrangement links TRBV30 to TRBJ2-1; 7 bases map to TRBD2. The CDR3 contains 13 residues. Trimming at V came to 5 bases and at J to 3 bases, leaving 4 bases not matched to a gene. The germline gives CDR1 GTSNPN, CDR2 SVGIG (reference sequence). The CDR3 bases are TGTGCCTGGGCGGGAGTACTCTACAATGAGCAGTTCTTC. It yields the protein CAWAGVLYNEQFF.